This TCR beta chain was recovered during a study of blood T cells in healthy people across ages. With a J-beta primer mix and a sample-barcoded 5' primer, a second PCR ran about 7 to 12 cycles. In TCRdb, the 5' RACE reads were re-called with MiXCR into one record per CDR3 protein. This sample has 1.5 million to 2 million distinct CDR3 sequences, with about 50% found just once. Looked up from germline, CDR1 is MNHNY and CDR2 is SVGAGI (reference sequence). This CDR3 is 13 amino acids long. Trimming shortened V by 5 bases and J by 8 bases, and 13 bases separated the two germline ends. Sequencing was performed on blood. This TCR came from a middle-aged woman in good health. This chain links TRBV6-6 with TRBJ2-1; no definite D call. CDR3 amino acids: CASSRATSYEQFF. The CDR3 DNA follows: TGTGCCAGCAGTCGAGCGACTTCCTATGAGCAGTTCTTC.